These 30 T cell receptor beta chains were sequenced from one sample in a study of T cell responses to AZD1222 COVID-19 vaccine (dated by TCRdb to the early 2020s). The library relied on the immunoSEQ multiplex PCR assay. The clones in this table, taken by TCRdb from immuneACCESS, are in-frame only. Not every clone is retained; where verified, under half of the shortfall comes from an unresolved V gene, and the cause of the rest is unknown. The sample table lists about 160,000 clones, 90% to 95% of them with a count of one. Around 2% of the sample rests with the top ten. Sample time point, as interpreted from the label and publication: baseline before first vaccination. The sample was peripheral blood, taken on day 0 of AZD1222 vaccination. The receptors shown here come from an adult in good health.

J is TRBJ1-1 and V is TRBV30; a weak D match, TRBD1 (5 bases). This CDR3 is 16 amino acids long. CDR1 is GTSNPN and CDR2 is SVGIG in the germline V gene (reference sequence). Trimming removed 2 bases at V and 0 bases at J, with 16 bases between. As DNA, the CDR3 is TGTGCCTGGAGTTACCGGACACTTAGAATGAACACTGAAGCTTTCTTT. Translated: CAWSYRTLRMNTEAFF.

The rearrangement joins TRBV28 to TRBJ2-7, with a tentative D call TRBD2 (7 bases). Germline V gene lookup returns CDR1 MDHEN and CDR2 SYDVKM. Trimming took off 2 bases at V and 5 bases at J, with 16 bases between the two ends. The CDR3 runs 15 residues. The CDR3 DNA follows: TGTGCCAGCAGTTTAACGCGGGGGCAAGGGAACGAGCAGTACTTC. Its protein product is CASSLTRGQGNEQYF.

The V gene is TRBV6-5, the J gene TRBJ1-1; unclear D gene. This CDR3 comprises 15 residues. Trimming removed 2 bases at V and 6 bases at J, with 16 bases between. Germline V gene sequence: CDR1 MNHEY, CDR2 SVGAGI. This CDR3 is CASSYRRRPVSEAFF. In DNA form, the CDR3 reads TGTGCCAGCAGTTACCGGAGACGACCCGTTTCTGAAGCTTTCTTT.

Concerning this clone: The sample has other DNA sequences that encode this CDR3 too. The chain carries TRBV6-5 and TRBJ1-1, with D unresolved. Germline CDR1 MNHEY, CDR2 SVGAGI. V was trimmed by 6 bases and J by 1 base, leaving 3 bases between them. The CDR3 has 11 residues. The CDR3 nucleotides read TGTGCCAGCAGGGGGAACACTGAAGCTTTCTTT. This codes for CASRGNTEAFF.

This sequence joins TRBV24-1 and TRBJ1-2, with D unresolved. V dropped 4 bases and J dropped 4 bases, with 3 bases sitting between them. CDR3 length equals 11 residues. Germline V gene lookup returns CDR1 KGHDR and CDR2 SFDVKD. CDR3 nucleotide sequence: TGTGCCACCAGTGACGGCTATGGCTACACCTTC. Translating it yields CATSDGYGYTF.

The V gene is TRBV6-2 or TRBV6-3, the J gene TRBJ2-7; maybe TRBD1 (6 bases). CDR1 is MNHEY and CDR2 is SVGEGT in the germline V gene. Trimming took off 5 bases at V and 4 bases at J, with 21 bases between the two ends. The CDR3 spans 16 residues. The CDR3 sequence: CASSPRRQGKGYEQYF. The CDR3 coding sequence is TGTGCCAGCAGTCCACGCCGCCAGGGGAAGGGGTACGAGCAGTACTTC.

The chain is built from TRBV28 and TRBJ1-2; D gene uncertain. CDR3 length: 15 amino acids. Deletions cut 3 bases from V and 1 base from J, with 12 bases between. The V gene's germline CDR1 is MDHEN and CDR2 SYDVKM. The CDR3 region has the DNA TGTGCCAGCAGTTTCGGCGGGAACGATAACTATGGCTACACCTTC. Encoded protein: CASSFGGNDNYGYTF.

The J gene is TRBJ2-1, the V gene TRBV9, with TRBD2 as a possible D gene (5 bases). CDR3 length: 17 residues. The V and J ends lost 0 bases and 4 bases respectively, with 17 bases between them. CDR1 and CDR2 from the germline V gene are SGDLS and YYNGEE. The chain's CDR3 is CASSVEPGGPKYNEQFF. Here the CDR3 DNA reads TGTGCCAGCAGCGTAGAGCCAGGAGGACCGAAGTACAATGAGCAGTTCTTC.

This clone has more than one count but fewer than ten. This CDR3 reads CASSFMRTEAFF. The CDR3 bases are TGTGCCAGCAGCTTTATGAGGACTGAAGCTTTCTTT. V is TRBV11-1 and J is TRBJ1-1, with D hard to call. CDR1 SGHAT and CDR2 FQDESV come from the germline V gene (reference sequence). The ends were cut back, 3 bases at V and 5 bases at J, with 7 bases in the middle. The CDR3 loop spans 12 amino acids. Together with reference TRBV11-1 and TRBJ1-1, the CDR3 gives the full variable domain: EAEVAQSPRYKITEKSQAVAFWCDPISGHATLYWYRQILGQGPELLVQFQDESVVDDSQLPKDRFSAERLKGVDSTLKIQPAELGDSAMYLCASSFMRTEAFFGQGTRLTVV.

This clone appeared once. CDR3 sequence reads: CASSLGAGPNEQFF. CDR3 bases: TGCGCCAGCAGCTTGGGGGCTGGTCCCAATGAGCAGTTCTTC. This chain connects TRBV5-1 to TRBJ2-1; no definite D call. This CDR3 is 14 amino acids long. In germline, CDR1 is SGHRS, CDR2 YFSETQ. Trimming took off 0 bases at V and 6 bases at J, with 10 bases between the two ends.

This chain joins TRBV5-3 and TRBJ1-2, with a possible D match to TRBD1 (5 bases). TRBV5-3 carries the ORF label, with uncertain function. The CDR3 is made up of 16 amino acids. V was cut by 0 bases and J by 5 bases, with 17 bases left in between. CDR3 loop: CARSLAREGRMYGYTF. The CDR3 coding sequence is TGTGCCAGAAGCTTGGCCAGGGAAGGGAGGATGTATGGCTACACCTTC.

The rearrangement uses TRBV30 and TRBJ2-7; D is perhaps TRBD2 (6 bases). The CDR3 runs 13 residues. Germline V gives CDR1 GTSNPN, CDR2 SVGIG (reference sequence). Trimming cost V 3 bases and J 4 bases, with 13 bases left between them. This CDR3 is CAWSPVGRYEQYF. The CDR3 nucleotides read TGTGCCTGGAGCCCTGTGGGGAGGTACGAGCAGTACTTC.

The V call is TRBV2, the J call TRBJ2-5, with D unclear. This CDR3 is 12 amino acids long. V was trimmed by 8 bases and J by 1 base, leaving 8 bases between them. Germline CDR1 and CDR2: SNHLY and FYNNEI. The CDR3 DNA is TGTGCCAGCGGGCAGCTCCAAGAGACCCAGTACTTC. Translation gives CASGQLQETQYF.

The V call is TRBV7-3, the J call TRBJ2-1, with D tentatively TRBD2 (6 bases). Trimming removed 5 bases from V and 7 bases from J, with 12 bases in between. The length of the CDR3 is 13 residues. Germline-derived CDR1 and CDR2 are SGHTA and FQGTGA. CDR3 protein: CASSPPGGNEQFF. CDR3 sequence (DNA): TGTGCCAGCAGCCCTCCCGGGGGAAATGAGCAGTTCTTC.

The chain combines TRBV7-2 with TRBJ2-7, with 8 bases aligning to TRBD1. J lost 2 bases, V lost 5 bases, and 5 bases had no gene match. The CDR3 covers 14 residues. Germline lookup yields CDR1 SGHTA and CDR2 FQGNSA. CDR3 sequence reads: CASSAGTGTYEQYF. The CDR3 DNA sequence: TGTGCCAGCAGCGCCGGGACAGGAACCTACGAGCAGTACTTC.

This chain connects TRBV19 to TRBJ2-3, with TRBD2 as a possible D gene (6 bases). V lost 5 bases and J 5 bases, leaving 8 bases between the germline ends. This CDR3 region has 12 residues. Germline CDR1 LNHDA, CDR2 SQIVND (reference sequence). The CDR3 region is CASSSGVDTQYF. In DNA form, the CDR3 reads TGTGCCAGTAGTTCGGGGGTAGATACGCAGTATTTT.

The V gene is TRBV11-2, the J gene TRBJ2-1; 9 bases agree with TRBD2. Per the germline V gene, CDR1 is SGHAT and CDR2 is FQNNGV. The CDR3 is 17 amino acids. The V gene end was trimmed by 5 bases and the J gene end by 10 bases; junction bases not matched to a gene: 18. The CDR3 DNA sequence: TGTGCCAGCAGCATCCTAACGGGACTAGCTGGGGGCGACGAGCAGTTCTTC. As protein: CASSILTGLAGGDEQFF.

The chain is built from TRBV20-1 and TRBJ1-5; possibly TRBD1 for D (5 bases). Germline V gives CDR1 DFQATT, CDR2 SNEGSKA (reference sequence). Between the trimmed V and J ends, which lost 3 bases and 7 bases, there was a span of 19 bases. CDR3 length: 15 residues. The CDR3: CSASIILDKSQPQHF. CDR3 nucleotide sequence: TGCAGTGCTAGTATAATTCTGGACAAAAGCCAGCCCCAGCATTTT.

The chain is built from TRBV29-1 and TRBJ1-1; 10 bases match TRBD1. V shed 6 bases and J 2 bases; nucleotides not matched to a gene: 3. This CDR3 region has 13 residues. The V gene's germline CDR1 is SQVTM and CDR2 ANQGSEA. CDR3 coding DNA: TGCAGCGTGGAGACAGGGGGCAACACTGAAGCTTTCTTT. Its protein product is CSVETGGNTEAFF. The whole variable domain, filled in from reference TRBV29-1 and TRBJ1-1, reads SAVISQKPSRDICQRGTSLTIQCQVDSQVTMMFWYRQQPGQSLTLIATANQGSEATYESGFVIDKFPISRPNLTFSTLTVSNMSPEDSSIYLCSVETGGNTEAFFGQGTRLTVV.

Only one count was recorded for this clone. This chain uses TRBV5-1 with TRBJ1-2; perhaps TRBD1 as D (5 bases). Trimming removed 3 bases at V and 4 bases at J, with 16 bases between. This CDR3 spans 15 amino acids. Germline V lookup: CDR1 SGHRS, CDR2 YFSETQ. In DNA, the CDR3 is TGCGCCAGCAGCTCCGGGACTGAGAGTTTCTATGGCTACACCTTC. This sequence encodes CASSSGTESFYGYTF.

The CDR3 DNA sequence: TGTGCCAGCAGTTCCCGCCTTCAGCGGGGGAGCTACGAGCAGTACTTC. Translated: CASSSRLQRGSYEQYF. The chain is built from TRBV25-1 and TRBJ2-7; 8 bases line up with TRBD2. Looked up from germline, CDR1 is MGHDK and CDR2 is SYGVNS. The CDR3 totals 16 residues. V shed 5 bases, J shed 3 bases, and the junction held 12 bases outside the gene matches.

DNA of the CDR3: TGTGCCAGTAGTATCCTCTCTTCTAGGGACACTGAAGCTTTCTTT. It codes for CASSILSSRDTEAFF. The V call is TRBV19, the J call TRBJ1-1; D unresolved. CDR3 size: 15 residues. V was cut by 3 bases and J by 3 bases, with 14 bases left in between. Germline V gene data show CDR1 as LNHDA and CDR2 as SQIVND (reference sequence).

The CDR3: CASSPRQSSTDTQYF. The CDR3, as DNA: TGTGCCAGCAGCCCCCGACAGTCTAGCACAGATACGCAGTATTTT. This rearrangement joins TRBV9 to TRBJ2-3; D may be TRBD1 (5 bases). The CDR3 length is 15 residues. Per the germline V gene, CDR1 is SGDLS and CDR2 is YYNGEE. V was cut by 4 bases and J by 0 bases, with 12 bases left in between.

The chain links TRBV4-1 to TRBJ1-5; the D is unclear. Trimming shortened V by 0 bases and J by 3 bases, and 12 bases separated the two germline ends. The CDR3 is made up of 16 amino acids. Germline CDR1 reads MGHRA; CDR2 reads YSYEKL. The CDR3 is CASSQDLGQVNQPQHF. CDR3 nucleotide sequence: TGCGCCAGCAGCCAAGATCTCGGCCAGGTCAATCAGCCCCAGCATTTT.

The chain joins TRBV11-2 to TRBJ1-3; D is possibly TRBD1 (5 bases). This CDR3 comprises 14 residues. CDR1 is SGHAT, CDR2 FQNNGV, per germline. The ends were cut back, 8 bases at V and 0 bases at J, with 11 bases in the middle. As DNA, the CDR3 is TGTGCCAGCGCTTGGGGGGACTCTGGAAACACCATATATTTT. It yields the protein CASAWGDSGNTIYF.

For the CDR3, the DNA is TGTGCCAGCAGTTTAGATCCAGGGGGCGCAGGCACAGATACGCAGTATTTT. Translated: CASSLDPGGAGTDTQYF. V is TRBV28 and J is TRBJ2-3; 8 bases are shared with TRBD1. The CDR3 loop spans 17 amino acids. Germline lookup yields CDR1 MDHEN and CDR2 SYDVKM. V lost 2 bases to trimming and J lost 1 base; unmatched junction nucleotides: 8.

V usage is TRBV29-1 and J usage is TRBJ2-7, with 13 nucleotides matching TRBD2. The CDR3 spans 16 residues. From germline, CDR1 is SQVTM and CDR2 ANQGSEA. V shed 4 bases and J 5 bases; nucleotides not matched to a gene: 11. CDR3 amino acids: CSVVPRGGTSGNEQYF. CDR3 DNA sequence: TGCAGCGTTGTGCCACGCGGGGGGACTAGCGGGAACGAGCAGTACTTC.

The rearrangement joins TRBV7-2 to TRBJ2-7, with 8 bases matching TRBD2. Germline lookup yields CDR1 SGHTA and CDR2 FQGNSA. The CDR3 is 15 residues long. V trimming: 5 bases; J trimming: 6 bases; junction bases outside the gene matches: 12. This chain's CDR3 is CASSPAGDGVGEQYF. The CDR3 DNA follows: TGTGCCAGCAGCCCAGCGGGGGACGGCGTAGGCGAGCAGTACTTC. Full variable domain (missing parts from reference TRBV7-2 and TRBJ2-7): GAGVSQSPSNKVTEKGKDVELRCDPISGHTALYWYRQSLGQGLEFLIYFQGNSAPDKSGLPSDRFSAERTGGSVSTLTIQRTQQEDSAVYLCASSPAGDGVGEQYFGPGTRLTVT.

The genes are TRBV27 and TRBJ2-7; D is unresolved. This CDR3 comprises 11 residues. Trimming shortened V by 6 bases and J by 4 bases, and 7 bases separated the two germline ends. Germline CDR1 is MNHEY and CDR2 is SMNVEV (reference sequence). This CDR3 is CASRSGYEQYF. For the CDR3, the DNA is TGTGCCAGCAGATCCGGATACGAGCAGTACTTC.

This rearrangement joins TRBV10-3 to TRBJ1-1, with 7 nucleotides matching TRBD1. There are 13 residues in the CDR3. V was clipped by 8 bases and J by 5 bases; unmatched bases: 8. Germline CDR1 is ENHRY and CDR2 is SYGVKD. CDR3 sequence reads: CAIWEGAETEAFF. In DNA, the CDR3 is TGTGCCATCTGGGAGGGGGCAGAGACTGAAGCTTTCTTT.